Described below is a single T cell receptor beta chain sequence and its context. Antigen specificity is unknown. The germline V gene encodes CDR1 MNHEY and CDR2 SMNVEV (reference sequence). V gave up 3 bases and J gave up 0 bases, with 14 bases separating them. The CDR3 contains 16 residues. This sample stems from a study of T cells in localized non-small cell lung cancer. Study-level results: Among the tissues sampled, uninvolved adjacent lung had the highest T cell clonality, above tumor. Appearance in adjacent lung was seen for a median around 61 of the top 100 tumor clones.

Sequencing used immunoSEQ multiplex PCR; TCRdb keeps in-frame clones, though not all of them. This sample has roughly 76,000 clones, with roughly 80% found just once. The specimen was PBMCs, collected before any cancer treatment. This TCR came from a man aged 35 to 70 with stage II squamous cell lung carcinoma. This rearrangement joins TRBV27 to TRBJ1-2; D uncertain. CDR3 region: CASSFSTVTPNYGYTF. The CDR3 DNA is TGTGCCAGCAGTTTCTCGACTGTAACACCTAACTATGGCTACACCTTC.